Shown below are 8 T cell receptor beta chains from a single sample sequenced in a study of blood T cell repertoires in COVID-19. Profiling relied on immunoSEQ multiplex PCR, and the TCRdb table lists in-frame clones only, not all of them. The table records 200,000 to 250,000 clones, about nine tenths of them present only once. The sequenced sample was peripheral blood. Receptors were obtained from a man aged 25-45 years with COVID-19, enrolled during active disease.

A single count supports this clone. The J gene is TRBJ1-2, the V gene TRBV5-1, with D maybe TRBD1 (6 bases). Per germline, CDR1 SGHRS and CDR2 YFSETQ. This CDR3 is 14 amino acids long. V was pared by 0 bases and J by 6 bases, with 12 bases between. CDR3 protein: CASSLGNSGDGYTF. The CDR3 DNA follows: TGCGCCAGCAGCTTGGGGAACTCAGGGGATGGCTACACCTTC.

The V and J genes are TRBV27 and TRBJ1-6; 8 positions agree with TRBD1. CDR1 is MNHEY, CDR2 SMNVEV, per germline (reference sequence). V was pared by 10 bases and J by 7 bases, with 15 bases of the junction left unmatched. CDR3 length: 16 residues. The CDR3 bases are TGTGCCACACGACAGGGGTCAGTCAAGCGGAATTCACCCCTCCACTTT. Translating it yields CATRQGSVKRNSPLHF.

CDR3 region: CASSFPSGGAYEQYF. The CDR3 coding sequence is TGTGCCAGCAGCTTCCCTAGCGGGGGGGCCTACGAGCAGTACTTC. The rearrangement links TRBV7-2 to TRBJ2-7; 12 bases line up with TRBD2. Germline values: CDR1 SGHTA, CDR2 FQGNSA. This CDR3 has 15 amino acids. Trimming at V came to 3 bases and at J to 2 bases, leaving 2 bases not matched to a gene.

CDR3 DNA: TGTGCCAGCTCACCCCAGGGGGTAGTGAGAACTGAAGCTTTCTTT. It specifies CASSPQGVVRTEAFF. The chain employs TRBV18 and TRBJ1-1; TRBD1 matches 7 bases. V was pared by 3 bases and J by 5 bases, with 9 bases of the junction left unmatched. The CDR3 is 15 amino acids. Germline values: CDR1 KGHSH, CDR2 LQKENI.

The V gene is TRBV15, the J gene TRBJ1-5; tentatively, D is TRBD1 (5 bases). Germline V gene lookup returns CDR1 LNHNV and CDR2 YYDKDF (reference sequence). The CDR3 consists of 16 residues. V shed 0 bases and J shed 2 bases, with 11 bases lying between them. The CDR3 protein is CATSRDATVGNQPQHF. The CDR3 DNA is TGTGCCACCAGCAGAGATGCGACAGTTGGCAATCAGCCCCAGCATTTT.

J is TRBJ2-7 and V is TRBV7-2, with 11 bases fitting TRBD1. V lost 6 bases, J lost 4 bases, and 8 bases stayed unmatched. Germline assignment: CDR1 SGHTA and CDR2 FQGNSA. The CDR3 is 15 residues long. DNA for the CDR3: TGTGCCAGCAGATCCGGACAGGGGGCGTCGTACGAGCAGTACTTC. Its translation is CASRSGQGASYEQYF.

This sequence joins TRBV24-1 and TRBJ1-6, with 7 bases fitting TRBD1. Germline V gene data show CDR1 as KGHDR and CDR2 as SFDVKD. The CDR3 is made up of 15 amino acids. The junction had 4 bases not matched to a gene; V was cut back by 5 bases and J by 4 bases. CDR3 DNA: TGTGCCACCAGTGGTTCACAGGGGTATAATTCACCCCTCCACTTT. Its protein is CATSGSQGYNSPLHF.

The chain joins TRBV20-1 to TRBJ2-1; 11 bases are a match to TRBD1. Germline V gene data show CDR1 as DFQATT and CDR2 as SNEGSKA (reference sequence). J was trimmed by 8 bases and V by 3 bases; bases with no gene match: 12. The CDR3 consists of 16 residues. The DNA of the CDR3 is TGCAGTGCTAGTCCCCTGACGGGACAGGGGGGGGATGAGCAGTTCTTC. This gives the protein CSASPLTGQGGDEQFF.